The present T cell receptor beta chain was sequenced within a study of memory CD4+ T cells and cytomegalovirus serostatus. Overall study: This sample comes from healthy Belgian adults, under 10 CMV seropositive, about 23 seronegative.

Sequencing was performed with immunoSEQ multiplex PCR; in TCRdb, only in-frame clones are kept and a portion is missing. The data show 40,000 to 50,000 clones, approximately 78% seen once. The sort gate was single viable CD3+CD4+CD8-CD45RO+ cells for memory CD4+ T cells. Material for sequencing was memory CD4+ T cells from blood. The clonotype originates from an adult in good health and CMV-seronegative.

CDR3 sequence reads: CASSLAGTGISPLHF. The DNA of the CDR3 is TGTGCCAGCAGCTTGGCCGGGACAGGGATCTCACCCCTCCACTTT. The V and J genes are TRBV5-8 and TRBJ1-6; 9 bases match TRBD1. The germline V gene encodes CDR1 SGHTS and CDR2 YDEGEE. Trimming took 0 bases from V and 10 from J; bases not matched to a gene: 5. The length of the CDR3 is 15 residues.